These 21 T cell receptor beta chains share one sample of origin, sequenced in a study of cytomegalovirus exposure and HLA in healthy donors. The study ran its PCR with 60 Vbeta and 13 Jbeta primers. Here immunoSEQ multiplex PCR was the method, and the copy in TCRdb shows in-frame clones only, minus some. The sample lists roughly 180,000 clones, approximately 88% occurring once. Specimen: PBMCs. The receptors stem from a boy aged 10-17 years in good health and CMV-seronegative.

The gene calls are TRBV25-1 and TRBJ2-5; possible D gene TRBD2, 6 bases. The J call may be wrong; the DNA end is better matched by TRBJ2-7. The germline V gene encodes CDR1 MGHDK and CDR2 SYGVNS. The CDR3 spans 15 residues. The CDR3 here is CASYGGPSGKYEQYF. The CDR3 DNA follows: TGTGCCAGCTACGGGGGACCGAGTGGCAAGTACGAGCAGTACTTC.

The rearrangement uses TRBV13 and TRBJ2-1, with 7 bases lining up with TRBD2. The CDR3 runs 16 residues. Germline V gives CDR1 PRHDT, CDR2 FYEKMQ (reference sequence). Trimming took 0 bases from V and 8 from J; bases not matched to a gene: 10. The CDR3 reads CASSLGLAGEADEQFF. CDR3 sequence (DNA): TGTGCCAGCAGCTTAGGCCTGGCGGGAGAAGCGGATGAGCAGTTCTTC. Drawing the rest from reference TRBV13 and TRBJ2-1, the complete variable domain is AAGVIQSPRHLIKEKRETATLKCYPIPRHDTVYWYQQGPGQDPQFLISFYEKMQSDKGSIPDRFSAQQFSDYHSELNMSSLELGDSALYFCASSLGLAGEADEQFFGPGTRLTVL.

This clone showed up just a few times. The chain has TRBV2 and TRBJ2-3; 14 nucleotides line up with TRBD2. The CDR3 consists of 19 residues. Per germline, CDR1 SNHLY and CDR2 FYNNEI. The V segment lost 7 bases and the J segment 0 bases; nucleotides outside the gene matches: 12. CDR3 nucleotides: TGTGCCAGCATTCAAGGGACTAGCGGGGGAGCAAGGAGCACAGATACGCAGTATTTT. Its translation is CASIQGTSGGARSTDTQYF.

This sequence joins TRBV5-1 and TRBJ1-4, with D unresolved. Trimming cost V 0 bases and J 6 bases, with 9 bases left between them. CDR1 and CDR2 from the germline V gene are SGHRS and YFSETQ. This CDR3 region has 14 residues. The CDR3 coding sequence is TGCGCCAGCAGCTTGGGCCGTAGTGATGAAAAACTGTTTTTT. Its translation is CASSLGRSDEKLFF.

On this clone itself: Sequence at one end of the junction differs from germline and may be a read error. The chain recombines TRBV5-1 with TRBJ1-2, with 8 bases lining up with TRBD1. The CDR3 is 14 amino acids. CDR1 is SGHRS, CDR2 YFSETQ, per germline. In DNA form, the CDR3 reads TGCGCCAGCAGCCTCTCGGGACAGGTGGCCGATTCCTTCTTC. Its translation is CASSLSGQVADSFF.

J is TRBJ2-2 and V is TRBV27; TRBD2 aligns across 10 bases. The V gene end was trimmed by 5 bases and the J gene end by 2 bases; junction bases not matched to a gene: 5. CDR3 length: 16 amino acids. The germline gives CDR1 MNHEY, CDR2 SMNVEV (reference sequence). The CDR3 protein is CASSALAGVNTGELFF. DNA for the CDR3: TGTGCCAGCAGTGCCCTAGCGGGAGTCAACACCGGGGAGCTGTTTTTT.

The rearrangement links TRBV7-8 to TRBJ2-5; TRBD1 might be the D (5 bases). This CDR3 region has 15 residues. The germline V gene has CDR1 SGHVS and CDR2 FQNEAQ. Between the trimmed V and J ends, which lost 7 bases and 2 bases, there was a span of 17 bases. The CDR3 spells CASMPALNRQETQYF. In nucleotides, the CDR3 is TGTGCCAGCATGCCGGCCCTGAACAGGCAAGAGACCCAGTACTTC.

This sequence joins TRBV4-3 and TRBJ1-5; tentative D call: TRBD1 (6 bases). The V end was cut by 2 bases, the J end by 6 bases, with 11 bases between. The CDR3 totals 14 residues. Germline CDR1 LGHNA, CDR2 YSLEER. For the CDR3, the DNA is TGCGCCAGCAGCCAAACTACAGGGAGTCAGCCCCAGCATTTT. Protein product: CASSQTTGSQPQHF.

The table lists this clone with a count of one. The CDR3 nucleotides are TGTGCCAGCAGTTTAGGTCCTAGCGGACTCCTTAGCACAGATACGCAGTATTTT. It is translated as CASSLGPSGLLSTDTQYF. The rearrangement links TRBV27 to TRBJ2-3; TRBD2 matches 7 bases. The trim removed 2 bases at V and 0 bases at J, leaving 11 bases unmatched. The CDR3 is 18 residues long. Germline V gene lookup returns CDR1 MNHEY and CDR2 SMNVEV (reference sequence).

The rearrangement uses TRBV28 and TRBJ2-1, with 7 bases aligning to TRBD2. This CDR3 has 16 residues. Germline CDR1 and CDR2: MDHEN and SYDVKM. V lost 1 base to trimming and J lost 8 bases; unmatched junction nucleotides: 11. The CDR3 DNA sequence: TGTGCCAGCAGTTTATTGGGCGGGAGTTCCTCGGATGAGCAGTTCTTC. Its translation: CASSLLGGSSSDEQFF. The full variable domain, in which reference TRBV28 and TRBJ2-1 provide the parts outside the CDR3, is DVKVTQSSRYLVKRTGEKVFLECVQDMDHENMFWYRQDPGLGLRLIYFSYDVKMKEKGDIPEGYSVSREKKERFSLILESASTNQTSMYLCASSLLGGSSSDEQFFGPGTRLTVL.

The J gene is TRBJ1-1, the V gene TRBV11-2; D not certain. V lost 0 bases to trimming and J lost 11 bases, with 13 bases between them. This CDR3 region has 13 residues. Germline CDR1 reads SGHAT; CDR2 reads FQNNGV. CDR3 amino acids: CASSLDLGQKAFF. DNA for the CDR3: TGTGCCAGCAGCTTAGATTTGGGCCAGAAGGCTTTCTTT.

V usage is TRBV7-2 and J usage is TRBJ2-7, with 8 bases lining up with TRBD1. Germline-derived CDR1 and CDR2 are SGHTA and FQGNSA. The CDR3 runs 14 residues. J was trimmed by 5 bases and V by 1 base; bases with no gene match: 4. CDR3 protein: CASSLGTGTHEQYF. In DNA, the CDR3 is TGTGCCAGCAGCTTAGGGACAGGGACCCACGAGCAGTACTTC.

The V and J genes are TRBV9 and TRBJ1-4; D gene ambiguous. V shed 0 bases and J shed 6 bases, with 12 bases lying between them. The CDR3 runs 15 residues. CDR1 and CDR2 (germline): SGDLS, YYNGEE. CDR3: CASSVASGPHEKLFF. CDR3 bases: TGTGCCAGCAGCGTAGCGTCGGGTCCCCATGAAAAACTGTTTTTT.

The chain recombines TRBV18 with TRBJ1-2; the match to TRBD1 covers 9 bases. Germline V CDR1 and CDR2: KGHSH, LQKENI. With V trimmed by 3 bases and J by 3 bases, 8 bases remained unmatched. CDR3 size: 16 residues. The CDR3 bases are TGTGCCAGCTCACCGGCCGGGACAGGGTTCCACTATGGCTACACCTTC. This gives the protein CASSPAGTGFHYGYTF.

This clone occurred a few times. DNA of the CDR3: TGTGCCAGCTCCCTCACAGGGTTAGATGGCTACACCTTC. The encoded protein is CASSLTGLDGYTF. The rearrangement links TRBV18 to TRBJ1-2; a weak D match, TRBD1 (6 bases). Germline V gene sequence: CDR1 KGHSH, CDR2 LQKENI. With 6 bases removed from V and 6 bases from J, the gap between germline ends came to 14 bases. This CDR3 comprises 13 residues.

The rearrangement links TRBV7-6 to TRBJ1-4; D not certain. The V gene lost 1 base and the J gene lost 5 bases, with 8 bases spanning the gap. Germline assignment: CDR1 SGHVS and CDR2 FNYEAQ. This CDR3 region has 14 residues. In nucleotides, the CDR3 is TGTGCCAGCAGCTTAGTTCCCAAAAATGAAAAACTGTTTTTT. It specifies CASSLVPKNEKLFF.

J is TRBJ2-4 and V is TRBV6-1; 7 bases are shared with TRBD1. This CDR3 is built from 14 residues. Germline-derived CDR1 and CDR2 are MNHNS and SASEGT. The V and J ends lost 7 bases and 1 base, in that order; junction bases with no gene match: 4. For the CDR3, the DNA is TGTGCCAGCAATAACAGGGGTGCCAAAAACATTCAGTACTTC. Protein product: CASNNRGAKNIQYF.

The V call is TRBV9, the J call TRBJ1-3, with D perhaps TRBD1 (5 bases). The CDR3 length is 17 residues. Germline V gene sequence: CDR1 SGDLS, CDR2 YYNGEE. V lost 0 bases to trimming and J lost 0 bases, with 13 bases between them. CDR3 sequence reads: CASSVEVGLSSGNTIYF. CDR3 sequence (DNA): TGTGCCAGCAGCGTAGAGGTGGGGCTTAGCTCTGGAAACACCATATATTTT.

J is TRBJ2-7 and V is TRBV11-3; D uncertain. Per the germline V gene, CDR1 is SGHNT and CDR2 is YENEEA. V gave up 2 bases and J gave up 2 bases, with 22 bases separating them. The CDR3 covers 18 residues. CDR3 region: CASSLSLAFGQMAYEQYF. Written as DNA, the CDR3 is TGTGCCAGCAGCTTATCTCTCGCTTTTGGGCAGATGGCCTACGAGCAGTACTTC.

The V call is TRBV6-5, the J call TRBJ2-1, with D perhaps matching TRBD1 (5 bases). Germline loops: CDR1 MNHEY, CDR2 SVGAGI. The V and J ends lost 5 bases and 3 bases respectively, with 11 bases between them. This CDR3 is built from 14 residues. CDR3 DNA sequence: TGTGCCAGCAGTGGCAACAGGCGCTACAATGAGCAGTTCTTC. Its protein is CASSGNRRYNEQFF.

Only a few counts were recorded for this clone. Other DNA sequences in this specimen translate into the identical CDR3. The gene calls are TRBV5-1 and TRBJ2-7; TRBD1 is a possible D gene (5 bases). CDR3 length: 15 amino acids. Trimming took off 0 bases at V and 0 bases at J, with 10 bases between the two ends. Germline V lookup: CDR1 SGHRS, CDR2 YFSETQ. The CDR3 is CASSLVQGSSYEQYF. CDR3 in DNA: TGCGCCAGCAGCTTGGTTCAGGGATCCTCCTACGAGCAGTACTTC. Full variable domain (remainder filled in from reference TRBV5-1 and TRBJ2-7): KAGVTQTPRYLIKTRGQQVTLSCSPISGHRSVSWYQQTPGQGLQFLFEYFSETQRNKGNFPGRFSGRQFSNSRSEMNVSTLELGDSALYLCASSLVQGSSYEQYFGPGTRLTVT.